Listed below are T cell receptor beta chains from one sample, sequenced in a study of human T cells and chemical hapten exposure. Using its own MiXCR run on the RACE reads, TCRdb lists one record per CDR3 protein. Among about 110,000 distinct CDR3 sequences listed, 10% to 15% were seen once. Sequences were derived from whole blood, sampled in connection with sensitization to the hapten diphenylcyclopropenone (DPC). Receptors were obtained from a woman aged 45 to 65 with alopecia areata. Some clones in this sample may be carry-over from other donors' samples. CDR3s include the opening cysteine and the closing phenylalanine or tryptophan. Each record gives: V gene, D gene, J gene, clone size, CDR3 protein, CDR3 DNA. A D gene is named only where the DNA matches it firmly. Size is stated for part of the rows, as once, few or many counts, or as a class when the clone is expanded.

v_gene: TRBV27; d_gene: TRBD1; j_gene: TRBJ1-1; abundance: NA; CDR3aa: CASSSLQGTATEAFF; CDR3nt: TGTGCCAGCAGTTCGCTACAGGGGACCGCCACTGAAGCTTTCTTT
v_gene: TRBV20-1; d_gene: NA; j_gene: TRBJ2-5; abundance: many; CDR3aa: CSAQRTVQETQYF; CDR3nt: TGCAGTGCGCAGCGGACTGTACAAGAGACCCAGTACTTC
v_gene: TRBV29-1; d_gene: NA; j_gene: TRBJ1-1; abundance: few; CDR3aa: CSVLEVGVTEAFF; CDR3nt: TGCAGCGTTCTGGAGGTTGGAGTCACTGAAGCTTTCTTT
v_gene: TRBV6-2/TRBV6-3; d_gene: NA; j_gene: TRBJ1-1; abundance: few; CDR3aa: CASSGFMNTEAFF; CDR3nt: TGTGCCAGTTCAGGCTTTATGAACACTGAAGCTTTCTTT
v_gene: TRBV29-1; d_gene: TRBD1; j_gene: TRBJ2-3; abundance: few; CDR3aa: CSASDRDRADTQYF; CDR3nt: TGCAGCGCATCGGACAGGGATCGTGCAGATACGCAGTATTTT
v_gene: TRBV29-1; d_gene: NA; j_gene: TRBJ2-7; abundance: NA; CDR3aa: CSVGRGYEQYF; CDR3nt: TGCAGCGTTGGCAGAGGATACGAGCAGTACTTC
v_gene: TRBV10-3; d_gene: NA; j_gene: TRBJ2-7; abundance: NA; CDR3aa: CAISESEAASYEQYF; CDR3nt: TGTGCCATCAGTGAGTCCGAGGCAGCCTCCTACGAGCAGTACTTC
v_gene: TRBV15; d_gene: NA; j_gene: TRBJ2-2; abundance: few; CDR3aa: CATSRDLPASTGELFF; CDR3nt: TGTGCCACCAGCAGAGATCTCCCAGCTAGCACCGGGGAGCTGTTTTTT
v_gene: TRBV6-5; d_gene: NA; j_gene: TRBJ2-7; abundance: few; CDR3aa: CASSYRGFYYEQYF; CDR3nt: TGTGCCAGCAGTTACCGGGGTTTCTACTACGAGCAGTACTTC
v_gene: TRBV6-5; d_gene: TRBD1; j_gene: TRBJ1-5; abundance: NA; CDR3aa: CASSRGQINQPQHF; CDR3nt: TGTGCCAGCAGCCGGGGACAGATAAATCAGCCCCAGCATTTT
v_gene: TRBV11-2; d_gene: NA; j_gene: TRBJ2-1; abundance: NA; CDR3aa: CASSLEEARIYNEQFF; CDR3nt: TGTGCCAGCAGCTTAGAGGAGGCCCGGATCTACAATGAGCAGTTCTTC
v_gene: TRBV7-2; d_gene: TRBD1; j_gene: TRBJ1-1; abundance: NA; CDR3aa: CASSLTGATEAFF; CDR3nt: TGTGCCAGCAGCTTAACAGGGGCAACTGAAGCTTTCTTT
v_gene: TRBV3-1; d_gene: TRBD2; j_gene: TRBJ2-1; abundance: NA; CDR3aa: CASSQGLAGANEQFF; CDR3nt: TGTGCCAGCAGCCAGGGACTAGCGGGAGCGAATGAGCAGTTCTTC
v_gene: TRBV7-9; d_gene: NA; j_gene: TRBJ1-4; abundance: NA; CDR3aa: CASSPTRVGSGEKLFF; CDR3nt: TGTGCCAGCAGTCCGACAAGAGTGGGTAGTGGTGAAAAACTGTTTTTT
v_gene: TRBV7-8; d_gene: NA; j_gene: TRBJ1-1; abundance: few; CDR3aa: CASSLAAGLVSEAFF; CDR3nt: TGTGCCAGCAGCTTAGCAGCGGGGCTAGTATCTGAAGCTTTCTTT
v_gene: TRBV5-1; d_gene: NA; j_gene: TRBJ2-3; abundance: NA; CDR3aa: CASSLEVAGTDTQYF; CDR3nt: TGCGCCAGCAGCTTGGAGGTAGCAGGCACAGATACGCAGTATTTT
v_gene: TRBV6-1; d_gene: TRBD1; j_gene: TRBJ2-2; abundance: few; CDR3aa: CASSPTVQGANTGELFF; CDR3nt: TGTGCCAGCAGTCCCACAGTGCAGGGGGCGAACACCGGGGAGCTGTTTTTT
v_gene: TRBV3-1; d_gene: TRBD2; j_gene: TRBJ2-3; abundance: few; CDR3aa: CASSLQAGVADTQYF; CDR3nt: TGTGCCAGCAGCCTGCAAGCGGGAGTGGCAGATACGCAGTATTTT
v_gene: TRBV7-2; d_gene: TRBD1; j_gene: TRBJ1-2; abundance: NA; CDR3aa: CASSLDWQGDGYTF; CDR3nt: TGTGCCAGCAGCTTAGATTGGCAGGGGGATGGCTACACCTTC
v_gene: TRBV6-6; d_gene: NA; j_gene: TRBJ2-7; abundance: NA; CDR3aa: CASSYAGTYEQYF; CDR3nt: TGTGCCAGCAGTTACGCAGGAACCTACGAGCAGTACTTC
v_gene: TRBV29-1; d_gene: NA; j_gene: TRBJ2-5; abundance: NA; CDR3aa: CSVESSLEETQYF; CDR3nt: TGCAGCGTTGAGTCGTCCCTTGAAGAGACCCAGTACTTC
v_gene: TRBV5-4; d_gene: NA; j_gene: TRBJ2-6; abundance: few; CDR3aa: CASSPYSGANVLTF; CDR3nt: TGTGCCAGCAGCCCCTACTCTGGGGCCAACGTCCTGACTTTC
v_gene: TRBV24-1; d_gene: TRBD1; j_gene: TRBJ1-5; abundance: NA; CDR3aa: CATGAGGLQPQHF; CDR3nt: TGTGCCACCGGAGCAGGGGGCCTCCAGCCCCAGCATTTT
v_gene: TRBV12-3/TRBV12-4; d_gene: TRBD1; j_gene: TRBJ1-1; abundance: NA; CDR3aa: CASRRTGLPTEAFF; CDR3nt: TGTGCCAGCAGGAGGACAGGGTTGCCCACTGAAGCTTTCTTT
v_gene: TRBV7-2; d_gene: NA; j_gene: TRBJ2-5; abundance: NA; CDR3aa: CASGYRVQETQYF; CDR3nt: TGTGCCAGCGGGTACAGGGTCCAAGAGACCCAGTACTTC
v_gene: TRBV18; d_gene: NA; j_gene: TRBJ1-3; abundance: NA; CDR3aa: CASSPTTASGNTIYF; CDR3nt: TGTGCCAGCTCCCCAACTACAGCGTCTGGAAACACCATATATTTT
v_gene: TRBV28; d_gene: TRBD1; j_gene: TRBJ1-6; abundance: NA; CDR3aa: CASTQLSGGNSPLHF; CDR3nt: TGTGCCAGCACCCAACTCTCAGGGGGCAATTCACCCCTCCACTTT
v_gene: TRBV7-2; d_gene: NA; j_gene: TRBJ1-2; abundance: few; CDR3aa: CASSLAFRGNNYGYTF; CDR3nt: TGTGCCAGCAGCTTAGCTTTCAGGGGCAATAACTATGGCTACACCTTC
v_gene: TRBV28; d_gene: TRBD1; j_gene: TRBJ2-7; abundance: NA; CDR3aa: CASRGTGSTYEQYF; CDR3nt: TGTGCCAGCAGAGGGACAGGTAGTACCTACGAGCAGTACTTC
v_gene: TRBV11-2; d_gene: TRBD1; j_gene: TRBJ1-2; abundance: many; CDR3aa: CASSLLPGGYYGYTF; CDR3nt: TGTGCCAGCAGCCTGTTACCAGGGGGCTACTATGGCTACACCTTC
v_gene: TRBV18; d_gene: TRBD1; j_gene: TRBJ1-2; abundance: many; CDR3aa: CASSQYGQDANYGYTF; CDR3nt: TGTGCCAGCTCACAATATGGACAGGACGCCAACTATGGCTACACCTTC
v_gene: TRBV6-5; d_gene: NA; j_gene: TRBJ2-6; abundance: NA; CDR3aa: CASSYGGGSGANVLTF; CDR3nt: TGTGCCAGCAGTTACGGCGGAGGCTCTGGGGCCAACGTCCTGACTTTC
v_gene: TRBV5-1; d_gene: NA; j_gene: TRBJ2-5; abundance: few; CDR3aa: CASSFHRDARQETQYF; CDR3nt: TGCGCCAGCAGCTTCCATCGGGACGCAAGGCAAGAGACCCAGTACTTC
v_gene: TRBV5-5; d_gene: NA; j_gene: TRBJ1-1; abundance: NA; CDR3aa: CASSLTVSGEAFF; CDR3nt: TGTGCCAGCAGCTTGACAGTCTCGGGTGAAGCTTTCTTT
v_gene: TRBV24-1; d_gene: TRBD1; j_gene: TRBJ1-5; abundance: few; CDR3aa: CATSDGTGGEYQPQHF; CDR3nt: TGTGCCACCAGTGACGGGACAGGGGGCGAGTATCAGCCCCAGCATTTT
v_gene: TRBV6-2/TRBV6-3; d_gene: NA; j_gene: TRBJ2-6; abundance: NA; CDR3aa: CASSYPGSGANVLTF; CDR3nt: TGTGCCAGCAGTTACCCAGGGTCCGGGGCCAACGTCCTGACTTTC
v_gene: TRBV20-1; d_gene: TRBD1; j_gene: TRBJ1-1; abundance: NA; CDR3aa: CSARPGTAYEAFF; CDR3nt: TGCAGTGCTAGGCCCGGGACAGCCTATGAAGCTTTCTTT
v_gene: TRBV6-5; d_gene: NA; j_gene: TRBJ1-2; abundance: NA; CDR3aa: CASIRTPQSGYGYTF; CDR3nt: TGTGCCAGCATTAGGACCCCCCAGAGCGGCTATGGCTACACCTTC
v_gene: TRBV5-1; d_gene: NA; j_gene: TRBJ1-2; abundance: NA; CDR3aa: CASSPGAGLANYGYTF; CDR3nt: TGCGCCAGCAGCCCGGGGGCAGGCCTAGCTAACTATGGCTACACCTTC
v_gene: TRBV28; d_gene: NA; j_gene: TRBJ2-7; abundance: many; CDR3aa: CASSLGQDIPYEQYF; CDR3nt: TGTGCCAGCAGTTTAGGTCAGGACATTCCCTACGAGCAGTACTTC
v_gene: TRBV7-2; d_gene: NA; j_gene: TRBJ1-2; abundance: NA; CDR3aa: CASSLDVQVYGYTF; CDR3nt: TGTGCCAGCAGCTTAGATGTTCAAGTCTATGGCTACACCTTC
v_gene: TRBV7-6; d_gene: NA; j_gene: TRBJ1-1; abundance: few; CDR3aa: CASSLGAGPNTEAFF; CDR3nt: TGTGCCAGCAGCTTAGGGGCAGGGCCCAACACTGAAGCTTTCTTT